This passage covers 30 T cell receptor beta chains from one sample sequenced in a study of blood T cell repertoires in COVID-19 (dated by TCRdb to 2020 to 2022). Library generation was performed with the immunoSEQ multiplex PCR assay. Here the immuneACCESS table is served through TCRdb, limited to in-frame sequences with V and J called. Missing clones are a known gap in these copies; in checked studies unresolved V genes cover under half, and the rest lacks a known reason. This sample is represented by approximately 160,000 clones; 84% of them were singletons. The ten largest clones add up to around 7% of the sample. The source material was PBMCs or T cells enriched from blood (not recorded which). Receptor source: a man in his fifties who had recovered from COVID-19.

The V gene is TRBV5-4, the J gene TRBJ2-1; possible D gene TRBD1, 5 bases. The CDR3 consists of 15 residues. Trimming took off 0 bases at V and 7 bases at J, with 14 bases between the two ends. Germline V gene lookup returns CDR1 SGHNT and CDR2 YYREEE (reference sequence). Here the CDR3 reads CASSLEAGSWNEQFF. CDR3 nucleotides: TGTGCCAGCAGCTTGGAGGCAGGGTCGTGGAATGAGCAGTTCTTC.

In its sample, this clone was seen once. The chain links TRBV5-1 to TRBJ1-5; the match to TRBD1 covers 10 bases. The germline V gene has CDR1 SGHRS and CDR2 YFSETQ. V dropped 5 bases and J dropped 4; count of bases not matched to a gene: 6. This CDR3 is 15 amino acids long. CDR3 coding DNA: TGCGCCAGCAGTTCCGGGACAGGGGCTAATCAGCCCCAGCATTTT. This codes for CASSSGTGANQPQHF.

CDR3 nucleotide sequence: TGTGCCCCCCTGCGCGGGTCAAGCACAGATACGCAGTATTTT. Protein: CAPLRGSSTDTQYF. The V gene is TRBV21-1, the J gene TRBJ2-3; the table calls TRBD2, which could not be checked here. TRBV21-1 is assigned pseudogene status. The CDR3 runs 14 residues.

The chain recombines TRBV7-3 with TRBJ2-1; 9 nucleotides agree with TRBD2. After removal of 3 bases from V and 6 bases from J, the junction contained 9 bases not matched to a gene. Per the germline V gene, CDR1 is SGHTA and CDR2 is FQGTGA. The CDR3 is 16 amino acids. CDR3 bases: TGTGCCAGCAGCTTTGAGGGTAGCGGGGGCCTCAATGAGCAGTTCTTC. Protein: CASSFEGSGGLNEQFF.

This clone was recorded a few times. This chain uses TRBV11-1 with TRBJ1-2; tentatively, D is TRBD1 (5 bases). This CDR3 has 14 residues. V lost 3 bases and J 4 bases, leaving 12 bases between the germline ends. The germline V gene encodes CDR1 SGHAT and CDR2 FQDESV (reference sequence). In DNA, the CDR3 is TGTGCCAGCAGCTTCCCAGGGAATGCCTATGGCTACACCTTC. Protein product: CASSFPGNAYGYTF. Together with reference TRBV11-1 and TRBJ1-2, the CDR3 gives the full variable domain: EAEVAQSPRYKITEKSQAVAFWCDPISGHATLYWYRQILGQGPELLVQFQDESVVDDSQLPKDRFSAERLKGVDSTLKIQPAELGDSAMYLCASSFPGNAYGYTFGSGTRLTVV.

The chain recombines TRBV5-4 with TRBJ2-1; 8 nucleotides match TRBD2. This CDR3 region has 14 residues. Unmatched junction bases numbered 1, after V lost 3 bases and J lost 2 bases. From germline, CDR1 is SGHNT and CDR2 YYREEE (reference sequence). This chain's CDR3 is CASSSGGAYNEQFF. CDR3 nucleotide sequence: TGTGCCAGCAGCTCCGGGGGGGCCTACAATGAGCAGTTCTTC.

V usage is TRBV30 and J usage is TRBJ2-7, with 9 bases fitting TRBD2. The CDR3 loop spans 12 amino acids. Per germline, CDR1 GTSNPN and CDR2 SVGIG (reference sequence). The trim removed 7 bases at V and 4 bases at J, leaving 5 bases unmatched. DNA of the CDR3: TGTGCCTCAAAGCGGGGGGATTACGAGCAGTACTTC. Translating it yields CASKRGDYEQYF. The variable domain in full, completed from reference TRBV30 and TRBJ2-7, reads SQTIHQWPATLVQPVGSPLSLECTVEGTSNPNLYWYRQAAGRGLQLLFYSVGIGQISSEVPQNLSASRPQDRQFILSSKKLLLSDSGFYLCASKRGDYEQYFGPGTRLTVT.

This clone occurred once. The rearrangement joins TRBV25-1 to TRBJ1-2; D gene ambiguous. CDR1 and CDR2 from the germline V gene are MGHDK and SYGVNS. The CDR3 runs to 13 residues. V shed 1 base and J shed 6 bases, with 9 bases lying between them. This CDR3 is CASSEWAADGYTF. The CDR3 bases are TGTGCCAGCAGTGAATGGGCAGCGGATGGCTACACCTTC.

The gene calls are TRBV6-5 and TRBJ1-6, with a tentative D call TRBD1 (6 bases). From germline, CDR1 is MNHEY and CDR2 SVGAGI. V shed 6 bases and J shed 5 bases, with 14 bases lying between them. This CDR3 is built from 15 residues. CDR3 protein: CASRGAFNNNSPLHF. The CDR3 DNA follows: TGTGCCAGCAGGGGGGCCTTTAATAATAATTCACCCCTCCACTTT.

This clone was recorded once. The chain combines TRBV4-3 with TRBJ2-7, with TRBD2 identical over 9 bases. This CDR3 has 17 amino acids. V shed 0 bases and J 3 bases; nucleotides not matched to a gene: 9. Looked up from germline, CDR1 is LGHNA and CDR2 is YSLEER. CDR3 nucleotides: TGCGCCAGCAGCCAAGATCGGAGGCCTAGCGGGGTCTACGAGCAGTACTTC. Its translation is CASSQDRRPSGVYEQYF.

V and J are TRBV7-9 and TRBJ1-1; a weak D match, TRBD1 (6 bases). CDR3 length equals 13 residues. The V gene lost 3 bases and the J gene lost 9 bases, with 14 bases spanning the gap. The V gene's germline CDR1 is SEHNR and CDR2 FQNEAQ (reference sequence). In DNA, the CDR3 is TGTGCCAGCAGCTTGATGGACAGTCCTCAAGCTTTCTTT. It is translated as CASSLMDSPQAFF.

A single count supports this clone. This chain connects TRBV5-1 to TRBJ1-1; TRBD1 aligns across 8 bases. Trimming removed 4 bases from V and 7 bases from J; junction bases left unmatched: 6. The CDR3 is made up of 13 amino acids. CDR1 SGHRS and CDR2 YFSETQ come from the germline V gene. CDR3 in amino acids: CASSLGQGFEAFF. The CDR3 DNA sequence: TGCGCCAGCAGCCTTGGACAGGGTTTTGAAGCTTTCTTT.

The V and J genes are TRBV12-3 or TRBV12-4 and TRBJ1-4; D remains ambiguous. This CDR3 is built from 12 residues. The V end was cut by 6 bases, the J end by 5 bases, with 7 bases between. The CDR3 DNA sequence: TGTGCCAGCAGCCCCCAGAATGAAAAACTGTTTTTT. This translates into CASSPQNEKLFF.

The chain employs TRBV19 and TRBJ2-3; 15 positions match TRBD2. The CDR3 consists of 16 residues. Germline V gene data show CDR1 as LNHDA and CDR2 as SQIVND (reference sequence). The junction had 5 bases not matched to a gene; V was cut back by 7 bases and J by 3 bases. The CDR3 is CASKGLAGGLTDTQYF. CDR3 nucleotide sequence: TGTGCCAGTAAGGGACTAGCGGGGGGTCTGACAGATACGCAGTATTTT.

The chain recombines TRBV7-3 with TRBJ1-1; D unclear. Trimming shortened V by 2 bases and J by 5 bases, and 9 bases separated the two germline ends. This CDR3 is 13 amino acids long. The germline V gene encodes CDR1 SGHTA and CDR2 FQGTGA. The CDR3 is CASSLASGTEAFF. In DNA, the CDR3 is TGTGCCAGCAGCTTAGCAAGCGGGACTGAAGCTTTCTTT. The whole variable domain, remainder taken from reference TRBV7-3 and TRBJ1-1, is GAGVSQTPSNKVTEKGKYVELRCDPISGHTALYWYRQSLGQGPEFLIYFQGTGAADDSGLPNDRFFAVRPEGSVSTLKIQRTERGDSAVYLCASSLASGTEAFFGQGTRLTVV.

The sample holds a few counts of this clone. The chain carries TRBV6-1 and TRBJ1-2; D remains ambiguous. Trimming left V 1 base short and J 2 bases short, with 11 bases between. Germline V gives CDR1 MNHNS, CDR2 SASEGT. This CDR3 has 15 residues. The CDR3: CASSEGHQGNYGYTF. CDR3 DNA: TGTGCCAGCAGTGAAGGACATCAAGGAAACTATGGCTACACCTTC.

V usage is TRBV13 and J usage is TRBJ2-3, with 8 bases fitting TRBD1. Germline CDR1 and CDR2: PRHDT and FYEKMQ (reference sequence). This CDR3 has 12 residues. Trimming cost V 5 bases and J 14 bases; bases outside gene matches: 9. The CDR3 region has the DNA TGTGCCAGCAGCCGTACAGGGGGTTCCCGGTATTTT. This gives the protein CASSRTGGSRYF.

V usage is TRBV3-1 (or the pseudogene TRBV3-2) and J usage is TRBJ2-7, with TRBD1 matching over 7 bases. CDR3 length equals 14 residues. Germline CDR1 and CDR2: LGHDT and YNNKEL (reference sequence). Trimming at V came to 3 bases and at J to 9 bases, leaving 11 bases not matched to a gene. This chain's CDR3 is CASSHRTGIFGQYF. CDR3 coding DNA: TGTGCCAGCAGCCACCGGACAGGAATATTCGGGCAGTACTTC.

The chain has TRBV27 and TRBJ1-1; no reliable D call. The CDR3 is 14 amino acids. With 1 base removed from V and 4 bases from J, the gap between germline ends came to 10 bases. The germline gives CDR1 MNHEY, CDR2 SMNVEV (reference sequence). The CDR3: CASSLYKSGTEAFF. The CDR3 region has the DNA TGTGCCAGCAGTTTATACAAGTCAGGCACTGAAGCTTTCTTT.

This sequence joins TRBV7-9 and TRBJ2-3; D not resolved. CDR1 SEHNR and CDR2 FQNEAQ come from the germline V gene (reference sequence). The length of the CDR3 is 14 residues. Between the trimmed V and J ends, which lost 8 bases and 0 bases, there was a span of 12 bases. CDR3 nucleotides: TGTGCCAGCCGTTCAGCGTCTAGCACAGATACGCAGTATTTT. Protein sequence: CASRSASSTDTQYF.

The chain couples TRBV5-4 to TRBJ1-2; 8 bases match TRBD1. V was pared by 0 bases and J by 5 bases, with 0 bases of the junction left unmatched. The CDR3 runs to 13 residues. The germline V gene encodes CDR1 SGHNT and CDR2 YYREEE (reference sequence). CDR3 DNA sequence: TGTGCCAGCAGCTTGGACAGGGGGTATGGCTACACCTTC. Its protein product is CASSLDRGYGYTF. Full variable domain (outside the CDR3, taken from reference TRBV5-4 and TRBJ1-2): ETGVTQSPTHLIKTRGQQVTLRCSSQSGHNTVSWYQQALGQGPQFIFQYYREEENGRGNFPPRFSGLQFPNYSSELNVNALELDDSALYLCASSLDRGYGYTFGSGTRLTVV.

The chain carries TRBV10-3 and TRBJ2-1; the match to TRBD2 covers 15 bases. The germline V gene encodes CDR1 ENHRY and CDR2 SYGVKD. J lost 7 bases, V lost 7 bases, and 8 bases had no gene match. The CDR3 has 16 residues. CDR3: CAITRTSGGAGNEQFF. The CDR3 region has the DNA TGTGCCATCACCCGGACTAGCGGGGGGGCTGGGAATGAGCAGTTCTTC.

DNA for the CDR3: TGTGCCAGCAGGACAGGGCCGGGGACTGAAGCTTTCTTT. Its translation: CASRTGPGTEAFF. The chain carries TRBV2 and TRBJ1-1, with 7 bases identical to TRBD1. Per the germline V gene, CDR1 is SNHLY and CDR2 is FYNNEI. CDR3 length: 13 amino acids. Unmatched junction bases numbered 6, after V lost 6 bases and J lost 5 bases.

The CDR3: CASSLGGQGSYNEQFF. Written as DNA, the CDR3 is TGTGCCAGCAGCTTGGGAGGACAGGGGTCCTACAATGAGCAGTTCTTC. V is TRBV5-4 and J is TRBJ2-1; the match to TRBD1 covers 9 bases. V lost 0 bases and J lost 1; bases outside the gene matches: 2. The germline V gene has CDR1 SGHNT and CDR2 YYREEE (reference sequence). This CDR3 comprises 16 residues.

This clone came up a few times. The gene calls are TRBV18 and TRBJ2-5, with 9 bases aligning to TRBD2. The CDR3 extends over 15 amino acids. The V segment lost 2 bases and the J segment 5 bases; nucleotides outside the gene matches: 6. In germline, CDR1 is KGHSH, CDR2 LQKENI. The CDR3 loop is CASSPVAGVMETQYF. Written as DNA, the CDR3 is TGTGCCAGCTCACCAGTAGCGGGGGTCATGGAGACCCAGTACTTC.

CDR3 sequence: CASSPRPGGLTEAFF. Written as DNA, the CDR3 is TGTGCCAGCAGTCCTAGGCCCGGAGGGTTGACTGAAGCTTTCTTT. V gene TRBV27 combines with J gene TRBJ1-1, with D uncertain. The V gene's germline CDR1 is MNHEY and CDR2 SMNVEV (reference sequence). This CDR3 region has 15 residues. The V gene lost 5 bases and the J gene lost 5 bases, with 18 bases spanning the gap.

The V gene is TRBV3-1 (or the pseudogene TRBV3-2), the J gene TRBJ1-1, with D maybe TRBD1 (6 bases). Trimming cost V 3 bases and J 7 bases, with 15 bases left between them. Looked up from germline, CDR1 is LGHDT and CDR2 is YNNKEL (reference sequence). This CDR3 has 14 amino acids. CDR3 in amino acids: CASSQTTGFGEAFF. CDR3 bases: TGTGCCAGCAGCCAGACGACAGGCTTTGGTGAAGCTTTCTTT.

CDR3 protein: CASSGGGRLGSAGELFF. In nucleotides, the CDR3 is TGTGCCAGCAGCGGAGGAGGCCGGCTGGGCTCGGCCGGGGAGCTGTTTTTT. The chain has TRBV9 and TRBJ2-2; D perhaps matches TRBD2 (5 bases). Trimming took 3 bases from V and 6 from J, leaving 21 bases between them. The CDR3 is 17 residues long. CDR1 SGDLS and CDR2 YYNGEE come from the germline V gene.

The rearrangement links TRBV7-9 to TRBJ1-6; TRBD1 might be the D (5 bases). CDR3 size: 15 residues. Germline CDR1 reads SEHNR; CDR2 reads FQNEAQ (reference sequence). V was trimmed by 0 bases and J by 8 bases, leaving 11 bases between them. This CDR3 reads CASSLAQGNHSPLHF. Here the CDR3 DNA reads TGTGCCAGCAGCTTAGCGCAGGGCAACCATTCACCCCTCCACTTT.

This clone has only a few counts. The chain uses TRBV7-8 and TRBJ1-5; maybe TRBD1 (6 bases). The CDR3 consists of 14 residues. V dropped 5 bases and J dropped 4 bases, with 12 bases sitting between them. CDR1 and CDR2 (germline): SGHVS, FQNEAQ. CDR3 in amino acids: CASSTTGRNQPQHF. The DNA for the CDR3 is TGTGCCAGCAGCACTACAGGGAGAAATCAGCCCCAGCATTTT.